This T cell receptor beta chain was found in a study of shared clonotypes between healthy human individuals. Data came from immunoSEQ multiplex PCR; TCRdb stores just in-frame clones and leaves some out. The table records approximately 2.1 million clones, more than 85% of them present only once. As regards this clone: Its antigen remains unknown.

Study findings and constraints: Blood was the sole source, and tissue repertoires probably differ.

Germline loops: CDR1 MGHRA, CDR2 YSYEKL. The CDR3 totals 17 residues. V lost 2 bases to trimming and J lost 6 bases, with 21 bases between them. This clonotype was sampled from a man younger than 35 in good health. Some clones in this sample may be carry-over from other donors' samples. Sequencing was performed on naive CD4+ T cells from PBMCs. Specified subset: CD45RA+ positively selected. The chain combines TRBV4-1 with TRBJ2-3; possible D gene TRBD2, 5 bases. DNA for the CDR3: TGCGCCAGCAGCCAACCCCGACAAGGGAGACTCCAGGATACGCAGTATTTT. Its protein product is CASSQPRQGRLQDTQYF.